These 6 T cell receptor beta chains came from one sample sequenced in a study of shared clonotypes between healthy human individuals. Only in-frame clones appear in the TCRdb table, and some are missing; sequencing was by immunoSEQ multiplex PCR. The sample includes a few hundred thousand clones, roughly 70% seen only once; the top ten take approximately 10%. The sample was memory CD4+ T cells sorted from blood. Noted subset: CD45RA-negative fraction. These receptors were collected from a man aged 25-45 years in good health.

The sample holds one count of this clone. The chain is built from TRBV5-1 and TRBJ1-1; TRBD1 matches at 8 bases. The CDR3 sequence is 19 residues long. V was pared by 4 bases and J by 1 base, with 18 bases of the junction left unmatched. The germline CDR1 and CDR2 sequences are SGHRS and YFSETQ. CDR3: CASSILPGQAGGANTEAFF. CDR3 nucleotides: TGCGCCAGCAGCATACTACCGGGACAGGCGGGGGGCGCGAACACTGAAGCTTTCTTT. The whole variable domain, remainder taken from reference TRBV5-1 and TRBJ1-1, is KAGVTQTPRYLIKTRGQQVTLSCSPISGHRSVSWYQQTPGQGLQFLFEYFSETQRNKGNFPGRFSGRQFSNSRSEMNVSTLELGDSALYLCASSILPGQAGGANTEAFFGQGTRLTVV.

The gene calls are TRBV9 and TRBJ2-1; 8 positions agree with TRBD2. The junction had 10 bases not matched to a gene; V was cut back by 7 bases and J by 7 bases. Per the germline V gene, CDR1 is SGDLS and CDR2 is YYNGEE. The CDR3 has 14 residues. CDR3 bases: TGTGCCAGCTCGGGGGGGACCTCTCGGAATGAGCAGTTCTTC. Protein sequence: CASSGGTSRNEQFF.

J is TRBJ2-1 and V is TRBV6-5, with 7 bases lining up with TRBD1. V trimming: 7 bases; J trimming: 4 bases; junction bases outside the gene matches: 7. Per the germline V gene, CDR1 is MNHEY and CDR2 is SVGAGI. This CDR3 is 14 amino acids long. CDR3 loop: CASTGTDMYNEQFF. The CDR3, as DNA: TGTGCCAGCACCGGGACAGATATGTACAATGAGCAGTTCTTC.

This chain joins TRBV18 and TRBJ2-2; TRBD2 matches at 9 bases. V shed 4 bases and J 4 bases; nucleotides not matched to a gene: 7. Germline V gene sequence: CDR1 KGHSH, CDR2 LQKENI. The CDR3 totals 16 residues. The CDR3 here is CASSRDSGSGTGELFF. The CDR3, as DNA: TGTGCCAGCTCACGAGATAGCGGGAGCGGCACCGGGGAGCTGTTTTTT.

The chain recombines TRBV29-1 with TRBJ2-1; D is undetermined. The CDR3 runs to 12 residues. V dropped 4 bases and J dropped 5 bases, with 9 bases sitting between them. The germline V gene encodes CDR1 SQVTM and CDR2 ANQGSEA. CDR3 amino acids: CSVALLDNEQFF. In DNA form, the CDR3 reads TGCAGCGTTGCCCTACTTGACAATGAGCAGTTCTTC.

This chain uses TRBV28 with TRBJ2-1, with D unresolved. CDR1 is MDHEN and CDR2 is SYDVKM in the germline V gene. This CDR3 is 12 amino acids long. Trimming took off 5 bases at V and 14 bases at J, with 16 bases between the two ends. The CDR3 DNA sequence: TGTGCCAGCAGTCAACTCCCGCGGACGGAGTTCTTC. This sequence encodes CASSQLPRTEFF.